This T cell receptor (beta chain) originates from a study of T cells in Graves' hyperthyroidism and ophthalmopathy. Trimming removed 2 bases from V and 4 bases from J; junction bases left unmatched: 6. This CDR3 contains 16 residues. Germline V gene data show CDR1 as ENHRY and CDR2 as SYGVKD. RNA transcripts gave rise to amplified TCR beta CDR3 regions. During a first-round RT-PCR of the TCR CDR3, the HTBI primer set was used. One entry per CDR3 protein results from TCRdb running MiXCR on the multiplex PCR reads. The data contain hundreds of thousands of distinct CDR3 sequences, 38% of them seen just once; the ten biggest clones take up more than 7%. Patients aged 18 to 65 had newly diagnosed hyperthyroidism lasting under 2 months. In this sample, this clonotype turned up many times.

The receptor was derived from a man aged 18 to 30 with Graves' hyperthyroidism. The V call is TRBV10-3, the J call TRBJ1-5; 9 bases agree with TRBD1. Material for sequencing was blood. The CDR3 loop reads CAISEREGTGNQPQHF. For the CDR3, the DNA is TGTGCCATCAGTGAGAGAGAAGGGACAGGGAATCAGCCCCAGCATTTT.